The present TCR beta chain was sequenced within a study of blood T cell repertoires in COVID-19. In the study overall: Researchers got acute and convalescent COVID-19 samples from the United States, Italy and Spain. T cells, B-cell-depleted T cells, or PBMCs supplied cDNA or gDNA.

Recruited during active infection, patients (from Seattle) were subsequently followed longitudinally. Here immunoSEQ multiplex PCR was the method, and the copy in TCRdb shows in-frame clones only, minus some. The sample yields about 190,000 clones, approximately 87% seen once. Germline loops: CDR1 GTSNPN, CDR2 SVGIG (reference sequence). V lost 4 bases to trimming and J lost 2 bases, with 8 bases between them. The CDR3 has 13 amino acids. This receptor was identified in a woman between 65 and 79 years old with COVID-19, enrolled during active disease. Sequenced input: peripheral blood. The genes are TRBV30 and TRBJ1-4, with D maybe TRBD1 (6 bases). CDR3 sequence reads: CAWNQGTNEKLFF. CDR3 nucleotide sequence: TGTGCCTGGAACCAGGGGACTAATGAAAAACTGTTTTTT. The entire variable domain, with the rest obtained from reference TRBV30 and TRBJ1-4, is as follows: SQTIHQWPATLVQPVGSPLSLECTVEGTSNPNLYWYRQAAGRGLQLLFYSVGIGQISSEVPQNLSASRPQDRQFILSSKKLLLSDSGFYLCAWNQGTNEKLFFGSGTQLSVL.